This T cell receptor (beta chain) was found in a study of cytomegalovirus exposure and HLA in healthy donors. Study at large: Earlier findings included about 120 million unique TCR beta sequences obtained from around 180 million T cells. Whole-study findings and limits: Based on reports, TCR beta sequences accurately predicted HLA-A and HLA-B alleles for most subjects. An Asian-associated ancestry cluster reportedly showed fewer N-insertions than the approximately 670-donor mean in a later analysis. The study recorded 160 or so TCR beta chains that were cytomegalovirus-associated.

PCR was performed using 60 Vbeta and 13 Jbeta primers. Generated by immunoSEQ multiplex PCR, the TCRdb table keeps only in-frame clones and is missing some. The sample consists of fewer than 200,000 clones, around 80% of them appearing once. This clone was found once. The antigen is not known. Germline lookup yields CDR1 SGHTA and CDR2 FQGNSA. This CDR3 region has 13 residues. The trim removed 5 bases at V and 4 bases at J, leaving 5 bases unmatched. Sequenced input: PBMCs. The chain recombines TRBV7-2 with TRBJ2-7; 7 bases agree with TRBD1. The receptor was derived from a man in his forties in good health and CMV-seronegative. The DNA for the CDR3 is TGTGCCAGCAGCCTCAACAGGGGATACGAGCAGTACTTC. It encodes CASSLNRGYEQYF.